The clone carrying this T cell receptor beta chain was seen many times. The record originates from a study of T-cell reconstitution after alpha-beta-depleted transplantation in children. The CDR3 sequence is 12 residues long. Trimming removed 3 bases at V and 0 bases at J, with 3 bases between. Germline CDR1 reads SGHAT; CDR2 reads FQNNGV. Unique molecular identifiers were incorporated into the prepared TCRbeta library. TCRdb redid the calling of the PCR reads with MiXCR, one entry per CDR3 protein. The data hold a few hundred thousand distinct CDR3 sequences, with more than 7.5% observed a single time.

Sequencing used PBMCs from the stem cell graft donor, obtained from the stem cell graft. The receptor was isolated from a human donor who donated a stem cell graft to a child with SCID. The chain links TRBV11-2 to TRBJ2-7, with no clear D. The CDR3 DNA is TGTGCCAGCAGCTTCGACTCCTACGAGCAGTACTTC. It encodes CASSFDSYEQYF.